This T cell receptor (beta chain) was identified in a study of cytomegalovirus exposure and HLA in healthy donors. Background on the study: A subsequent analysis stated that the approximately 120 validation repertoires were run on the same platform as the 600 to 750 first-cohort repertoires.

Some clones are missing from TCRdb's copy, which holds only in-frame ones; the method was immunoSEQ multiplex PCR. The data show hundreds of thousands of clones, roughly 85% seen once. This clone has just a few counts. Relative to the germline gene, one junction end is altered; a read error may explain this. This clonotype originated in a woman between 18 and 29 years old in good health and CMV-seronegative. Sequencing was carried out using PBMCs.

CDR3: CASTGEGGWNF. In DNA, the CDR3 is TGTGCCAGCACCGGTGAGGGAGGGTGGAACTTC. V gene TRBV5-6 combines with J gene TRBJ2-7; TRBD2 matches at 7 bases. The germline V gene has CDR1 SGHDT and CDR2 YYEEEE. This CDR3 region has 11 residues.